The source of this T cell receptor beta chain is a study of blood T cells in healthy people across ages. A sample-barcoded 5' primer and a J-beta primer mix were used in a second PCR of roughly 7 to 12 cycles. Each cDNA molecule, via a template-switch adaptor with 12 random nucleotides, was tagged. MiXCR, run by TCRdb on the 5' RACE reads, gives a single entry per CDR3 protein. The sample includes roughly 500,000 distinct CDR3 sequences, 24% seen only once; the top ten take 7.5% to 9%. CDR1 LNHNV and CDR2 YYDKDF come from the germline V gene (reference sequence). The trim removed 3 bases at V and 5 bases at J, leaving 15 bases unmatched. The CDR3 loop spans 17 amino acids. Many counts were recorded for this clonotype. Total RNA extraction produced at least 5.5 micrograms (per sample) for the study. The same data also went into a second study, on T cells of mothers and their children.

This clonotype was obtained from a boy aged 5-17 years in good health. The chain is built from TRBV15 and TRBJ2-5; 7 bases align to TRBD1. Sequencing input: blood. The CDR3 reads CATSSGDSSRGPETQYF. The CDR3 DNA sequence: TGTGCCACCAGCAGTGGGGACAGTTCTAGAGGGCCGGAGACCCAGTACTTC.